This T cell receptor beta chain came from a study of blood T cell repertoires in COVID-19. Background on the study: Material from acute and convalescent COVID-19 was sourced from the United States, Italy and Spain. Sample material is recorded as cDNA or gDNA derived from T cells, B-cell-depleted T cells, or PBMCs.

Authors' data handling: Amplifying reference gene primers gave estimates of nucleated cell counts. The data were produced by immunoSEQ multiplex PCR, yet TCRdb's version contains in-frame clones alone and is incomplete. V and J calls and clone size come straight from that table; D and trimming were deduced from the DNA. The table includes fewer than 100,000 clones, around 75% detected once. The sample consisted of peripheral blood. This TCR was recovered from a man aged 65-85 years with acute or convalescent COVID-19.

The CDR3 bases are TGTGCCAGCAGCTGGTCCCGGGGAGCAGATACGCAGTATTTT. Protein product: CASSWSRGADTQYF. The rearrangement joins TRBV5-8 to TRBJ2-3, with a possible D match to TRBD2 (5 bases). The germline gives CDR1 SGHTS, CDR2 YDEGEE. V dropped 3 bases and J dropped 4 bases, with 12 bases sitting between them. The CDR3 contains 14 residues.